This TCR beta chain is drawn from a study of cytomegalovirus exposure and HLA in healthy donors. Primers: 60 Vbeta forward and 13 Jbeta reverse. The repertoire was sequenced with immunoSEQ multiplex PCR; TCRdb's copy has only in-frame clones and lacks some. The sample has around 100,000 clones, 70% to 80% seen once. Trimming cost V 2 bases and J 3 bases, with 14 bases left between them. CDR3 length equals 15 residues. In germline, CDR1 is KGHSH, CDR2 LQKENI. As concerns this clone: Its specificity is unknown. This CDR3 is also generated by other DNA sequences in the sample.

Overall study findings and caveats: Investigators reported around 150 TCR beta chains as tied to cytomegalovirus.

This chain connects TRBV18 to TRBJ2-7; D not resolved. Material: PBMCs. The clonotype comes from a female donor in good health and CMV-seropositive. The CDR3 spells CASSPDQVSVYEQYF. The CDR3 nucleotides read TGTGCCAGCTCACCAGACCAGGTGTCCGTCTACGAGCAGTACTTC. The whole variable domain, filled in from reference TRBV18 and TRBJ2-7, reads NAGVMQNPRHLVRRRGQEARLRCSPMKGHSHVYWYRQLPEEGLKFMVYLQKENIIDESGMPKERFSAEFPKEGPSILRIQQVVRGDSAAYFCASSPDQVSVYEQYFGPGTRLTVT.